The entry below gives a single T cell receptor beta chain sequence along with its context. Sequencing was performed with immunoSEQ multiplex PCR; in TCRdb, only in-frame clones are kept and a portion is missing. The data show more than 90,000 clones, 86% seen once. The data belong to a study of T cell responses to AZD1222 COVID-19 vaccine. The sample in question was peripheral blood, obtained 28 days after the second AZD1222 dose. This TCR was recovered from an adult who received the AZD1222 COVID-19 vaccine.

CDR3 sequence (DNA): TGTGCCAGCAGTTACCAGGGTGACACTGAAGCTTTCTTT. Translation gives CASSYQGDTEAFF. The chain couples TRBV6-5 to TRBJ1-1, with D possibly being TRBD1 (5 bases). The V end lost 2 bases, the J end lost 3 bases, and 7 bases lay between the germline ends. Germline values: CDR1 MNHEY, CDR2 SVGAGI. There are 13 residues in the CDR3.